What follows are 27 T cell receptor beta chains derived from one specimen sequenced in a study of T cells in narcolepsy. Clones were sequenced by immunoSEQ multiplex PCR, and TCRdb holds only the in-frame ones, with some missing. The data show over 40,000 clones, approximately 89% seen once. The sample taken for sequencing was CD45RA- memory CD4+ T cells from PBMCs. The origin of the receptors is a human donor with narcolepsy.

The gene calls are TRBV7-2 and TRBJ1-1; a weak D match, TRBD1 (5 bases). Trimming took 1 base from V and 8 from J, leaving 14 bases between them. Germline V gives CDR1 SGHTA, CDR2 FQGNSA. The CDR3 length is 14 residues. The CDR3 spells CASSLGGYYREAFF. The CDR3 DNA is TGTGCCAGCAGCTTAGGAGGTTACTACAGGGAAGCTTTCTTT.

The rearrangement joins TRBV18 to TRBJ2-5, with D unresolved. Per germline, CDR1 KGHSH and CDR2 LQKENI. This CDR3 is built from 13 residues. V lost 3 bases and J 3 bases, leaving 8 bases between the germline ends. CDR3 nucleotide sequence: TGTGCCAGCTCACCGGGTCTAGAAGAGACCCAGTACTTC. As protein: CASSPGLEETQYF.

DNA of the CDR3: TGTGCCAGCAGCAAAAGCACTTTCCCTGCGGGAGGGCCCAAAAGAACCCAGTACTTC. Protein product: CASSKSTFPAGGPKRTQYF. This sequence joins TRBV21-1 and TRBJ2-5; the DNA was not used to check the table's D call, TRBD2. TRBV21-1 is tagged as a pseudogene. This CDR3 spans 19 amino acids.

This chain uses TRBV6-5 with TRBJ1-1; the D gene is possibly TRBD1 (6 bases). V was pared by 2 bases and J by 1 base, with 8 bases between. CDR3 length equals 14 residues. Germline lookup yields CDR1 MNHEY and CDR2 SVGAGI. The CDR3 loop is CASSYNRENTEAFF. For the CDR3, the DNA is TGTGCCAGCAGTTACAACAGGGAGAACACTGAAGCTTTCTTT.

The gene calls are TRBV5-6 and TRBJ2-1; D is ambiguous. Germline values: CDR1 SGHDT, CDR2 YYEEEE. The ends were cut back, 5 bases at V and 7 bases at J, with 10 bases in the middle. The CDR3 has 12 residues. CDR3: CASRASGNEQFF. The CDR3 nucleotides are TGTGCCAGCAGGGCGAGTGGGAATGAGCAGTTCTTC.

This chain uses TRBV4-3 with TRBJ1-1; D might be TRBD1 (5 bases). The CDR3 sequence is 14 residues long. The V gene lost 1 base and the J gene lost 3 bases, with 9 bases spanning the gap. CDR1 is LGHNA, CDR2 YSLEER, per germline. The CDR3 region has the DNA TGCGCCAGCAGCCAAGGGGGCGCGGACACTGAAGCTTTCTTT. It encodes CASSQGGADTEAFF.

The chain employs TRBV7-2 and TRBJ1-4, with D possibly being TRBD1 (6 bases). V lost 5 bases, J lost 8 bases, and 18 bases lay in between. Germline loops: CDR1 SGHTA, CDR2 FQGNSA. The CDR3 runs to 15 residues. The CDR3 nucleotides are TGTGCCAGCAGCCAGAGGGACACGGTGAGGGAAAAACTGTTTTTT. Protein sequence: CASSQRDTVREKLFF.

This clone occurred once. Here the CDR3 DNA reads TGTGCCAGCAGCTTATGGGACGAATGGGAAGAGACCCAGTACTTC. It is translated as CASSLWDEWEETQYF. The chain joins TRBV5-6 to TRBJ2-5; TRBD1 or TRBD2 may be the D gene (5 bases each). The CDR3 sequence is 15 residues long. Per the germline V gene, CDR1 is SGHDT and CDR2 is YYEEEE. Trimming removed 2 bases at V and 3 bases at J, with 14 bases between.

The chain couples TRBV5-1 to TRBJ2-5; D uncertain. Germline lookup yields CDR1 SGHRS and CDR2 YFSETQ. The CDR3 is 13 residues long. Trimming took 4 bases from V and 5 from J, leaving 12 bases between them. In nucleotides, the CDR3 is TGCGCCAGCAGCAAGGGCCATGAGGAGACCCAGTACTTC. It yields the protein CASSKGHEETQYF.

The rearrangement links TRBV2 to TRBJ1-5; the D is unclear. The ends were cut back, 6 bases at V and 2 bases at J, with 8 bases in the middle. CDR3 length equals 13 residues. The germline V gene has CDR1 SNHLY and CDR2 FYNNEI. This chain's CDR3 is CASRRFGNQPQHF. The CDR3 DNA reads TGTGCCAGCAGGAGATTTGGCAATCAGCCCCAGCATTTT.

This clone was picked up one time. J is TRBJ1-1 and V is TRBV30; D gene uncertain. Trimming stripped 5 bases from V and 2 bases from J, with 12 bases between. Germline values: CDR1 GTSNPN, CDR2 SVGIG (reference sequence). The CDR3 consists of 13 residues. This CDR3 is CAWELGSNTEAFF. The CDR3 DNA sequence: TGTGCCTGGGAGCTGGGAAGTAACACTGAAGCTTTCTTT.

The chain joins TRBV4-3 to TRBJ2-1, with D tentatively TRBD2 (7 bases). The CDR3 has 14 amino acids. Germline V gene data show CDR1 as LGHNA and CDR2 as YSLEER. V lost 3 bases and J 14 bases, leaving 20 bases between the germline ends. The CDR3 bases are TGCGCCAGCAGCCAGGAGTCAACACAGGGAGGGAAGTTCTTC. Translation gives CASSQESTQGGKFF.

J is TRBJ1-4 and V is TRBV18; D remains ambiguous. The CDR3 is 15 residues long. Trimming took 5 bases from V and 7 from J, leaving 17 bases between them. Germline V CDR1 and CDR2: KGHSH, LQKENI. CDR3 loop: CASSTDAQPGEKLFF. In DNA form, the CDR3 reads TGTGCCAGCTCAACGGACGCCCAACCGGGTGAAAAACTGTTTTTT.

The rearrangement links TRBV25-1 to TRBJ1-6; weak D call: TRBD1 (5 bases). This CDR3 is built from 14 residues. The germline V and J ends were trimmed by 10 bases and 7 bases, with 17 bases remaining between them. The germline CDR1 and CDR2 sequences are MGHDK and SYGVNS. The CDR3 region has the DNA TGTGCCACCGCCGCAACAGGAAGAAATTCACCCCTCCACTTT. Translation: CATAATGRNSPLHF.

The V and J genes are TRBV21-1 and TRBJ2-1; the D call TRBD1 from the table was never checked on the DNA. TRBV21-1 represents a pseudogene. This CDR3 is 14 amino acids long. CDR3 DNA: TGTGCCAGCTATCGGACAGGGGACTATAATGAGCAGTTCTTC. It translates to CASYRTGDYNEQFF.

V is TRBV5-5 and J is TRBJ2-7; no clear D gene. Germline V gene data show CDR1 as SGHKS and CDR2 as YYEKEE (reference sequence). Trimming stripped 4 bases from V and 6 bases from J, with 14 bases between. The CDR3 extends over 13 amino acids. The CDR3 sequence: CASSITAMPEQYF. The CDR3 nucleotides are TGTGCCAGCAGCATCACCGCTATGCCCGAGCAGTACTTC.

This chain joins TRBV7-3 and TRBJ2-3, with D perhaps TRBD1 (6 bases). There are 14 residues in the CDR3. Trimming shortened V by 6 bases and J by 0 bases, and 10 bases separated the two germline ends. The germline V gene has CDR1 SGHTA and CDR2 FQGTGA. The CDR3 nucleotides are TGTGCCAGCAGTTTTAGGGGGAGCACAGATACGCAGTATTTT. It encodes CASSFRGSTDTQYF. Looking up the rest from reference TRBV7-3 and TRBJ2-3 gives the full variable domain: GAGVSQTPSNKVTEKGKYVELRCDPISGHTALYWYRQSLGQGPEFLIYFQGTGAADDSGLPNDRFFAVRPEGSVSTLKIQRTERGDSAVYLCASSFRGSTDTQYFGPGTRLTVL.

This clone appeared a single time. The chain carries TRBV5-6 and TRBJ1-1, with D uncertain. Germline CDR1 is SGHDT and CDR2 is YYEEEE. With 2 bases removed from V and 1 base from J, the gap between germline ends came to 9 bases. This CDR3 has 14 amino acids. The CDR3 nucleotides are TGTGCCAGCAGCTTAGTTTGGGAGAACACTGAAGCTTTCTTT. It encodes CASSLVWENTEAFF.

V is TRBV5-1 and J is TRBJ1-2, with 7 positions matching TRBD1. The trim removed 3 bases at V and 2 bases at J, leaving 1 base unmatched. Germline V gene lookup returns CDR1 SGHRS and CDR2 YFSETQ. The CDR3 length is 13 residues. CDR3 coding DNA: TGCGCCAGCAGCTCACAGGGGAACTATGGCTACACCTTC. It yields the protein CASSSQGNYGYTF. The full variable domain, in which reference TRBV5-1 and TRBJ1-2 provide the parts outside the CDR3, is KAGVTQTPRYLIKTRGQQVTLSCSPISGHRSVSWYQQTPGQGLQFLFEYFSETQRNKGNFPGRFSGRQFSNSRSEMNVSTLELGDSALYLCASSSQGNYGYTFGSGTRLTVV.

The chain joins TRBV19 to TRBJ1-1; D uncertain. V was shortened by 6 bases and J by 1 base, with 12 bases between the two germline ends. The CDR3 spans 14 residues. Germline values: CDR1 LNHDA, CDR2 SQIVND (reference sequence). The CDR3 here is CASRGRRWNTEAFF. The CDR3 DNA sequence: TGTGCCAGTAGAGGTAGGAGGTGGAACACTGAAGCTTTCTTT.

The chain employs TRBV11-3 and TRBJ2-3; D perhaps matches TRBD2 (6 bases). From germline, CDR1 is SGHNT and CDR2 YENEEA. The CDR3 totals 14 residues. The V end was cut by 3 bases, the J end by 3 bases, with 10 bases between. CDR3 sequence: CASSFLAATDTQYF. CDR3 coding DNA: TGTGCCAGCAGCTTCTTAGCGGCTACAGATACGCAGTATTTT.

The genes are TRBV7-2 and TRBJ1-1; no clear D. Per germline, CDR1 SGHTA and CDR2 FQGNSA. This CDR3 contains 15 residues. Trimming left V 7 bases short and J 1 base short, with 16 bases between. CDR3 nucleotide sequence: TGTGCCAGCACCCCCCGGGCGGACGGGAACACTGAAGCTTTCTTT. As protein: CASTPRADGNTEAFF.

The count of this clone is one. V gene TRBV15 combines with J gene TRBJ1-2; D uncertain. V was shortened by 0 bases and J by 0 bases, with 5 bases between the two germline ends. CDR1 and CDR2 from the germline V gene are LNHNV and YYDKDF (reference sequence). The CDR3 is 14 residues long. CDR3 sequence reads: CATSRDPANYGYTF. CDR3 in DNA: TGTGCCACCAGCAGAGATCCAGCTAACTATGGCTACACCTTC.

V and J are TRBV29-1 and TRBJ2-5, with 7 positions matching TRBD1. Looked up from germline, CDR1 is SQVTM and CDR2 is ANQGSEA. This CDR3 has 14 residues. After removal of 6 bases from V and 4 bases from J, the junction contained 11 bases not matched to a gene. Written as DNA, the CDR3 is TGCAGCGTGGCGGAACAGGGGCGAACAGAGACCCAGTACTTC. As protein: CSVAEQGRTETQYF.

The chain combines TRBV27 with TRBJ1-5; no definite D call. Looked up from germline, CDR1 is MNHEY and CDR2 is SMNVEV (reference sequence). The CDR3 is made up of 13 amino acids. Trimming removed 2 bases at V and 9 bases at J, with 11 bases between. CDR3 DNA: TGTGCCAGCAGTTTACAGGCACTAGGGCCCCAGCATTTT. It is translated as CASSLQALGPQHF.

In nucleotides, the CDR3 is TGCGCCAGCAGCTTGGCGGGGACTAGCGGGAGCACGGGTGAGCAGTTCTTC. Amino acid sequence: CASSLAGTSGSTGEQFF. The chain has TRBV5-1 and TRBJ2-1; 14 bases are a match to TRBD2. Germline V lookup: CDR1 SGHRS, CDR2 YFSETQ. There are 17 residues in the CDR3. Germline trimming cut 0 bases from V and 9 bases from J; bases unmatched to any gene: 8.

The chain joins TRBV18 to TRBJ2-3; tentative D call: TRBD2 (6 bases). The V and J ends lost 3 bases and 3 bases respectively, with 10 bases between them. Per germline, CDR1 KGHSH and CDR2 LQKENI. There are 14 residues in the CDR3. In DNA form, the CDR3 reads TGTGCCAGCTCACCGATCCGGGAGACAGATACGCAGTATTTT. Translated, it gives CASSPIRETDTQYF.